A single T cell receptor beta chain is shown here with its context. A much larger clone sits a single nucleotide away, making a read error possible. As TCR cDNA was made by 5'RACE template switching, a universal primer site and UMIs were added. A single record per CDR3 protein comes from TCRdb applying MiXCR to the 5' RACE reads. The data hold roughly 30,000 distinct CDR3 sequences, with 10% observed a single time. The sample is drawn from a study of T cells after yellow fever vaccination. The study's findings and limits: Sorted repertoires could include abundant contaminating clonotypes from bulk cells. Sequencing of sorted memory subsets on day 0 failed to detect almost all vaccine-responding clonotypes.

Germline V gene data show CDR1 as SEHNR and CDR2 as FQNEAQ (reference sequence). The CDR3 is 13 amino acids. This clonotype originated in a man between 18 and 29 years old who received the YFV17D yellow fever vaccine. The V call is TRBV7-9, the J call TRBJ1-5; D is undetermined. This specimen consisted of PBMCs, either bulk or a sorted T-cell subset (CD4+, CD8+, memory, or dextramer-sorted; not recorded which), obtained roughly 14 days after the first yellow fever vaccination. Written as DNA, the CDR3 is TGTGCCAGCAGCTTATCACGCAATCAGCACCAGCATTTT. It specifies CASSLSRNQHQHF.